The 11 T cell receptor beta chains presented below share a single source sample, sequenced in a study of control samples from healthy donors and cancer patients. Only in-frame clones appear in the TCRdb table, and some are missing; sequencing was by immunoSEQ multiplex PCR. Among approximately 100,000 clones listed, roughly nine tenths were seen once. Specimen: blood. These receptor sequences come from a man between 25 and 39 years old in good health.

This clone was seen just once. The chain employs TRBV29-1 and TRBJ2-7, with D maybe TRBD2 (6 bases). This CDR3 has 13 amino acids. V lost 1 base and J lost 3, with 10 bases in between. Germline loops: CDR1 SQVTM, CDR2 ANQGSEA. Here the CDR3 reads CSVEVGGDYEQYF. CDR3 nucleotide sequence: TGCAGCGTTGAAGTAGGAGGGGACTACGAGCAGTACTTC.

This clone showed up just a few times. This sequence joins TRBV5-6 and TRBJ2-5; D might be TRBD2 (5 bases). The CDR3 is 15 residues long. Germline V gene lookup returns CDR1 SGHDT and CDR2 YYEEEE. V lost 0 bases and J lost 1, with 10 bases in between. CDR3 nucleotide sequence: TGTGCCAGCAGCTTGGAACTTACTAGCCAAGAGACCCAGTACTTC. Translated, it gives CASSLELTSQETQYF.

The chain joins TRBV24-1 to TRBJ2-1; D call uncertain. Trimming pared 4 bases from V and 0 bases from J, leaving 9 bases between. The CDR3 extends over 15 amino acids. Germline V CDR1 and CDR2: KGHDR, SFDVKD. The CDR3 is CATSEGTSSYNEQFF. CDR3 in DNA: TGTGCCACCAGTGAGGGCACGAGCTCCTACAATGAGCAGTTCTTC.

The chain has TRBV12-5 and TRBJ2-6; tentatively, D is TRBD2 (6 bases). Germline values: CDR1 LGHNT, CDR2 FRNRAP. The CDR3 spans 19 residues. V was cut by 1 base and J by 0 bases, with 16 bases left in between. CDR3 residues: CASGLGQGGPNSGANVLTF. CDR3 in DNA: TGTGCTAGTGGTTTGGGGCAGGGAGGCCCGAACTCTGGGGCCAACGTCCTGACTTTC.

The V and J genes are TRBV18 and TRBJ1-6; tentatively, D is TRBD1 (5 bases). Looked up from germline, CDR1 is KGHSH and CDR2 is LQKENI. CDR3 length: 17 amino acids. V was pared by 3 bases and J by 3 bases, with 15 bases between. CDR3 bases: TGTGCCAGCTCACCCTCCTCCGGGGGGGACTATAATTCACCCCTCCACTTT. Translated, it gives CASSPSSGGDYNSPLHF.

The chain links TRBV7-9 to TRBJ1-1, with TRBD1 as a possible D gene (5 bases). The CDR3 loop spans 18 amino acids. Per the germline V gene, CDR1 is SEHNR and CDR2 is FQNEAQ (reference sequence). V was trimmed by 5 bases and J by 0 bases, leaving 22 bases between them. The CDR3 DNA sequence: TGTGCCAGCAGCCCCCTTCCCCGGGGGGGACCAATGAACACTGAAGCTTTCTTT. The encoded protein is CASSPLPRGGPMNTEAFF.

This clone has a single count. The chain is built from TRBV4-1 and TRBJ1-5; D might be TRBD1 (5 bases). V was clipped by 0 bases and J by 5 bases, with 8 bases between them. Looked up from germline, CDR1 is MGHRA and CDR2 is YSYEKL. The CDR3 is 14 amino acids. The CDR3 DNA reads as TGCGCCAGCAGCCAAGATGGGGGGGATCAGCCCCAGCATTTT. This sequence encodes CASSQDGGDQPQHF.

The CDR3 spells CSVEGRALDTQYF. The CDR3 DNA reads as TGCAGCGTTGAAGGGCGGGCTTTAGATACGCAGTATTTT. V is TRBV29-1 and J is TRBJ2-3; a weak D match, TRBD2 (5 bases). CDR1 SQVTM and CDR2 ANQGSEA come from the germline V gene. The CDR3 has 13 amino acids. Trimming took 1 base from V and 5 from J, leaving 10 bases between them.

This chain links TRBV3-1 (or the pseudogene TRBV3-2) with TRBJ2-2; 7 nucleotides line up with TRBD2. The CDR3 is made up of 17 amino acids. V dropped 0 bases and J dropped 4; count of bases not matched to a gene: 8. CDR1 LGHDT and CDR2 YNNKEL come from the germline V gene (reference sequence). The CDR3 is CASSQDMTSWGTGELFF. The CDR3 DNA reads TGTGCCAGCAGCCAAGATATGACTAGCTGGGGCACCGGGGAGCTGTTTTTT.

The gene calls are TRBV11-2 and TRBJ2-5; 9 bases are shared with TRBD1. V was clipped by 4 bases and J by 2 bases; unmatched bases: 2. Germline assignment: CDR1 SGHAT and CDR2 FQNNGV. CDR3 size: 14 residues. This chain's CDR3 is CASSSGTGQETQYF. CDR3 sequence (DNA): TGTGCCAGCAGCTCCGGGACAGGGCAAGAGACCCAGTACTTC.

The gene calls are TRBV6-6 and TRBJ1-2; the D gene is possibly TRBD1 (5 bases). V was trimmed by 10 bases and J by 12 bases, leaving 24 bases between them. The CDR3 is made up of 13 amino acids. From germline, CDR1 is MNHNY and CDR2 SVGAGI (reference sequence). The CDR3 here is CATNPQGSSGDTF. The CDR3 nucleotides read TGTGCCACGAACCCCCAGGGCTCGTCCGGAGACACCTTC.